This T cell receptor (beta chain) comes out of a study of cytotoxic CD8 clonotypes in ibrutinib-treated CLL. Some clones are missing from TCRdb's copy, which holds only in-frame ones; the method was immunoSEQ multiplex PCR. Of 85,000 or so clones listed, roughly 77% are singletons. This CDR3 comprises 16 residues. CDR1 is SGHRS, CDR2 YFSETQ, per germline. Unmatched junction bases numbered 4, after V lost 4 bases and J lost 2 bases. The chain has TRBV5-1 and TRBJ2-2, with TRBD2 identical over 11 bases. The starting material was PBMCs, obtained after 12 months of ibrutinib treatment. The TCR comes from a human donor with chronic lymphocytic leukemia. CDR3 in amino acids: CASSHTSGGNTGELFF. CDR3 DNA: TGCGCCAGCAGCCACACTAGCGGGGGAAACACCGGGGAGCTGTTTTTT.